This T cell receptor (beta chain) was obtained from a study of shared clonotypes between healthy human individuals. For the study at large: A donor's plate count was three for CD4 naive and three for CD4 memory; CD8 naive had two and CD8 memory one.

Study-level points and caveats: Compared with memory subsets, naive subsets generally had larger estimated richness.

This clone showed up just once. Its antigen remains unidentified. The assay was immunoSEQ multiplex PCR, and TCRdb's table has in-frame clones only and misses some. Of nearly 2 million clones in the sample, about 95% were seen once. Naive CD8 cells were CD45RO-negative, positively selected for CCR7, excluding terminally differentiated effector memory CD45RA+ cells. Recent acute infections and vaccinations were absent in the healthy HIV-negative adult donors. The CDR3 consists of 15 residues. The J segment lost 4 bases and the V segment lost 3 bases, leaving 4 bases of the junction unmatched. Germline V gene lookup returns CDR1 LNHNV and CDR2 YYDKDF (reference sequence).

This rearrangement joins TRBV15 to TRBJ2-1; 9 positions match TRBD2. The clonotype was recovered from a man aged 18 to 30 in good health. The sequenced sample was naive CD8+ T cells sorted from blood. The CDR3 coding sequence is TGTGCCACCAGCAGTGGTCTAGCGGGGTACAATGAGCAGTTCTTC. This translates into CATSSGLAGYNEQFF.